This TCR beta chain was obtained from a study of blood T cell repertoires in COVID-19. The junction had 23 bases not matched to a gene; V was cut back by 5 bases and J by 4 bases. Germline CDR1 MGHRA, CDR2 YSYEKL. The CDR3 is 19 residues long. This clone showed up just a few times. Data came from immunoSEQ multiplex PCR; TCRdb stores just in-frame clones and leaves some out. The table records 70,000 to 85,000 clones, around 80% of them present only once. The rearrangement joins TRBV4-1 to TRBJ2-7; 7 bases agree with TRBD1. This receptor was identified in a man aged 80 or over with active or convalescent COVID-19. Sequenced material: peripheral blood. CDR3 coding DNA: TGCGCCAGCAGCAAAGGTCCTGGACAGGAAGTTAGTCCGGGGTACGAGCAGTACTTC. Protein product: CASSKGPGQEVSPGYEQYF.